This entry lists 23 T cell receptor beta chains sequenced from one sample in a study of cytomegalovirus exposure and HLA in healthy donors. PCR primers comprised 60 Vbeta and 13 Jbeta primers. Here immunoSEQ multiplex PCR was the method, and the copy in TCRdb shows in-frame clones only, minus some. The table shows 55,000 to 65,000 clones, with roughly four fifths occurring only once. Material: PBMCs. Receptors were obtained from a human donor in good health.

The chain carries TRBV19 and TRBJ1-4, with a weak D call TRBD1 (6 bases). Per germline, CDR1 LNHDA and CDR2 SQIVND (reference sequence). This CDR3 region has 15 residues. The V end was cut by 4 bases, the J end by 7 bases, with 16 bases between. The CDR3 here is CASSRIRETGEKLFF. The DNA of the CDR3 is TGTGCCAGTAGTAGGATCAGAGAGACAGGTGAAAAACTGTTTTTT. The complete variable domain, with remaining parts taken from reference TRBV19 and TRBJ1-4, reads DGGITQSPKYLFRKEGQNVTLSCEQNLNHDAMYWYRQDPGQGLRLIYYSQIVNDFQKGDIAEGYSVSREKKESFPLTVTSAQKNPTAFYLCASSRIRETGEKLFFGSGTQLSVL.

The rearrangement links TRBV19 to TRBJ1-5, with D tentatively TRBD1 (6 bases). The germline V gene encodes CDR1 LNHDA and CDR2 SQIVND (reference sequence). The CDR3 extends over 16 amino acids. Between the trimmed V and J ends, which lost 5 bases and 5 bases, there was a span of 19 bases. The CDR3 spells CASSPPTQTGHQPQHF. CDR3 nucleotide sequence: TGTGCCAGTAGTCCCCCGACCCAGACAGGTCATCAGCCCCAGCATTTT.

DNA of the CDR3: TGTGCCACCAGCAGAGACGGCTCTGGGGCCAACGTCCTGACTTTC. Its protein is CATSRDGSGANVLTF. V gene TRBV15 combines with J gene TRBJ2-6, with no clear D. The CDR3 spans 15 residues. Germline V gene sequence: CDR1 LNHNV, CDR2 YYDKDF (reference sequence). V lost 0 bases and J 0 bases, leaving 3 bases between the germline ends.

This clone was observed a handful of times. The chain carries TRBV6-6 and TRBJ1-1; 7 bases match TRBD1. Germline CDR1 is MNHNY and CDR2 is SVGAGI (reference sequence). The ends lost 2 bases at V and 6 bases at J; junction bases unmatched: 6. The length of the CDR3 is 14 residues. The CDR3 DNA sequence: TGTGCCAGCAGTTACGTCATCCAGGGGGCTGAAGCTTTCTTT. This encodes CASSYVIQGAEAFF.

The CDR3 region is CASSGTVRGEKLFF. The DNA of the CDR3 is TGTGCCAGCAGCGGGACAGTCAGAGGGGAAAAACTGTTTTTT. The V gene is TRBV5-8, the J gene TRBJ1-4; 7 bases map to TRBD1. Germline V gene sequence: CDR1 SGHTS, CDR2 YDEGEE. The junction had 8 bases not matched to a gene; V was cut back by 4 bases and J by 8 bases. The CDR3 is 14 amino acids.

A remark on this clone: The junction departs from germline at one end; a sequencing error may be responsible. This chain uses TRBV7-7 with TRBJ1-2; 10 bases line up with TRBD1. The CDR3 is 16 residues long. Germline loops: CDR1 SSHAT, CDR2 FNYEAQ (reference sequence). The CDR3 here is CASSSGTGETLYGYTF. In DNA, the CDR3 is TGTGCTAGCAGCTCAGGGACAGGGGAGACCCTCTATGGCTACACCTTC.

V is TRBV5-4 and J is TRBJ2-2, with TRBD2 matching over 12 bases. V trimming: 4 bases; J trimming: 1 base; junction bases outside the gene matches: 8. Looked up from germline, CDR1 is SGHNT and CDR2 is YYREEE (reference sequence). The CDR3 has 18 amino acids. The CDR3 DNA follows: TGTGCCAGCAGCACAGTCCCGGGACTAGCGGGGAACACCGGGGAGCTGTTTTTT. It specifies CASSTVPGLAGNTGELFF.

This rearrangement joins TRBV4-3 to TRBJ1-2; no firm D call. Germline V gene sequence: CDR1 LGHNA, CDR2 YSLEER. This CDR3 comprises 14 residues. V lost 0 bases and J lost 4, with 9 bases in between. The CDR3 nucleotides read TGCGCCAGCAGCCAAGATACAAGATTCTATGGCTACACCTTC. Translated, it gives CASSQDTRFYGYTF.

The rearrangement uses TRBV4-3 and TRBJ2-3, with 8 bases aligning to TRBD2. CDR3 length: 19 amino acids. The V gene's germline CDR1 is LGHNA and CDR2 YSLEER. After removal of 1 base from V and 1 base from J, the junction contained 13 bases not matched to a gene. The CDR3 region is CASSQVELADLGGTDTQYF. In nucleotides, the CDR3 is TGCGCCAGCAGCCAAGTCGAACTAGCGGATCTGGGAGGCACAGATACGCAGTATTTT.

The rearrangement uses TRBV5-4 and TRBJ2-1; 8 bases map to TRBD2. The CDR3 extends over 15 amino acids. The germline V gene encodes CDR1 SGHNT and CDR2 YYREEE (reference sequence). V lost 4 bases to trimming and J lost 7 bases; unmatched junction nucleotides: 10. CDR3 in DNA: TGTGCCAGCAGCCAGTTGAGCGGGAGATGGAATGAGCAGTTCTTC. Its translation is CASSQLSGRWNEQFF.

The chain recombines TRBV10-3 with TRBJ2-1; TRBD2 matches at 11 bases. The CDR3 is 14 amino acids. Germline V CDR1 and CDR2: ENHRY, SYGVKD. J gave up 7 bases and V 7 bases, and 6 bases lay outside the gene matches. DNA for the CDR3: TGTGCCATCAAACTAGCGGGGGAGAATAATGAGCAGTTCTTC. As protein: CAIKLAGENNEQFF.

The V and J genes are TRBV6-5 and TRBJ1-1; perhaps TRBD1 as D (6 bases). CDR3 length: 15 amino acids. Germline assignment: CDR1 MNHEY and CDR2 SVGAGI. Deletions cut 0 bases from V and 3 bases from J, with 11 bases between. In nucleotides, the CDR3 is TGTGCCAGCAGTTACTCGAGGGGGGGGGACACTGAAGCTTTCTTT. Translating it yields CASSYSRGGDTEAFF.

CDR3 region: CASSQVDRLINQPQHF. In DNA form, the CDR3 reads TGTGCCAGCAGCCAAGTGGACAGGTTAATCAATCAGCCCCAGCATTTT. The chain employs TRBV4-2 and TRBJ1-5; 7 bases map to TRBD1. This CDR3 region has 16 residues. CDR1 LGHNA and CDR2 YNFKEQ come from the germline V gene. J gave up 3 bases and V 1 base, and 6 bases lay outside the gene matches.

About this clone: Germline is not matched at one junction end, which may reflect a read error. At the DNA level, this CDR3 is encoded by other sequences in the same sample as well. The rearrangement uses TRBV5-4 and TRBJ2-3; 10 bases align to TRBD1. The CDR3 loop spans 18 amino acids. Germline V gene data show CDR1 as SGHNT and CDR2 as YYREEE (reference sequence). In DNA form, the CDR3 reads TGTGCCAGCAGCTTCACCGGGACAGGGGTTCTCGGCACAGATACGCAGTACTTT. Residues: CASSFTGTGVLGTDTQYF. Supplemented by reference TRBV5-4 and TRBJ2-3, the full variable domain reads ETGVTQSPTHLIKTRGQQVTLRCSSQSGHNTVSWYQQALGQGPQFIFQYYREEENGRGNFPPRFSGLQFPNYSSELNVNALELDDSALYLCASSFTGTGVLGTDTQYFGPGTRLTVL.

The chain combines TRBV7-2 with TRBJ1-5; D possibly corresponds to TRBD1 (6 bases). This CDR3 is built from 13 residues. Germline CDR1 is SGHTA and CDR2 is FQGNSA. V was shortened by 5 bases and J by 2 bases, with 7 bases between the two germline ends. The CDR3 DNA reads as TGTGCCAGCAGCAACAGGGGCAATCAGCCCCAGCATTTT. It codes for CASSNRGNQPQHF.

The J gene is TRBJ2-2, the V gene TRBV28; 7 bases line up with TRBD2. Germline V gene data show CDR1 as MDHEN and CDR2 as SYDVKM. V gave up 6 bases and J gave up 7 bases; unmatched junction bases: 17. CDR3 length: 17 residues. The CDR3 protein is CASSSTLGGIGNGELFF. The CDR3 bases are TGTGCCAGCAGCTCGACATTGGGGGGGATTGGTAACGGGGAGCTGTTTTTT. Using reference TRBV28 and TRBJ2-2 for the parts outside the CDR3, the full variable domain is DVKVTQSSRYLVKRTGEKVFLECVQDMDHENMFWYRQDPGLGLRLIYFSYDVKMKEKGDIPEGYSVSREKKERFSLILESASTNQTSMYLCASSSTLGGIGNGELFFGEGSRLTVL.

This chain uses TRBV4-3 with TRBJ2-7; a possible D gene is TRBD2 (6 bases). Germline CDR1 reads LGHNA; CDR2 reads YSLEER. V was shortened by 6 bases and J by 0 bases, with 9 bases between the two germline ends. The CDR3 totals 13 residues. CDR3 in DNA: TGCGCCAGCAGTTTTAGCGGCTCCTACGAGCAGTACTTC. Its translation: CASSFSGSYEQYF.

The chain couples TRBV5-1 to TRBJ2-3; TRBD1 matches at 7 bases. With 1 base clipped from V and 2 bases from J, the junction kept 4 bases outside the gene matches. This CDR3 spans 15 amino acids. Germline V gene data show CDR1 as SGHRS and CDR2 as YFSETQ. The DNA of the CDR3 is TGCGCCAGCAGCTTGTCTGGGACAGTCACAGATACGCAGTATTTT. This gives the protein CASSLSGTVTDTQYF.

This clone has just a few counts. V and J are TRBV4-3 and TRBJ2-3, with D maybe TRBD2 (5 bases). Germline lookup yields CDR1 LGHNA and CDR2 YSLEER. This CDR3 is 16 amino acids long. V lost 1 base and J 1 base, leaving 12 bases between the germline ends. CDR3 protein: CASSQVQDFRTDTQYF. For the CDR3, the DNA is TGCGCCAGCAGCCAAGTCCAGGACTTCCGCACAGATACGCAGTATTTT.

The J gene is TRBJ1-5, the V gene TRBV30; D call uncertain. V shed 1 base and J shed 7 bases, with 11 bases lying between them. The CDR3 runs 13 residues. Germline CDR1 is GTSNPN and CDR2 is SVGIG (reference sequence). The CDR3 bases are TGTGCCTGGAGTGGGCAGCGGGAGCAGCCCCAGCATTTT. It specifies CAWSGQREQPQHF.

The chain is built from TRBV7-2 and TRBJ1-2; D gene unclear. There are 13 residues in the CDR3. Between the trimmed V and J ends, which lost 4 bases and 2 bases, there was a span of 8 bases. Germline lookup yields CDR1 SGHTA and CDR2 FQGNSA. In nucleotides, the CDR3 is TGTGCCAGCAGCTCCAGACTAAACTATGGCTACACCTTC. As protein: CASSSRLNYGYTF.

This clone has just a few counts. The CDR3 sequence is CASSRQFDTEAFF. CDR3 coding DNA: TGTGCCAGTAGCAGACAGTTTGACACTGAAGCTTTCTTT. V is TRBV19 and J is TRBJ1-1; a possible D gene is TRBD1 (5 bases). This CDR3 has 13 amino acids. Trimming left V 6 bases short and J 3 bases short, with 11 bases between. Germline CDR1 LNHDA, CDR2 SQIVND (reference sequence). Full variable domain (rest looked up from reference TRBV19 and TRBJ1-1): DGGITQSPKYLFRKEGQNVTLSCEQNLNHDAMYWYRQDPGQGLRLIYYSQIVNDFQKGDIAEGYSVSREKKESFPLTVTSAQKNPTAFYLCASSRQFDTEAFFGQGTRLTVV.

The rearrangement links TRBV19 to TRBJ2-4, with 12 nucleotides matching TRBD2. The CDR3 sequence is 15 residues long. Germline values: CDR1 LNHDA, CDR2 SQIVND (reference sequence). The junction had 6 bases not matched to a gene; V was cut back by 4 bases and J by 8 bases. The CDR3: CASSNLAGGEDIQYF. The CDR3 region has the DNA TGTGCCAGTAGTAATCTAGCGGGGGGGGAAGACATTCAGTACTTC. Looking up the rest from reference TRBV19 and TRBJ2-4 gives the full variable domain: DGGITQSPKYLFRKEGQNVTLSCEQNLNHDAMYWYRQDPGQGLRLIYYSQIVNDFQKGDIAEGYSVSREKKESFPLTVTSAQKNPTAFYLCASSNLAGGEDIQYFGAGTRLSVL.